One and the same sample provided the 32 T cell receptor beta chains below, sequenced in a study of breast tumors, draining lymph nodes, adjacent tissues. Samples came from axillary lymph nodes draining the breast cancer. A single record per CDR3 protein comes from TCRdb applying MiXCR to the multiplex PCR reads. The profile shows about 150,000 distinct CDR3 sequences, 20% to 25% of them singletons. Source material: axillary lymph node tissue. These TCRs come from a female donor with breast cancer. Some clones in this sample may be carry-over from other donors' samples.

This clonotype was seen many times. The gene calls are TRBV11-2 and TRBJ2-5, with 9 bases identical to TRBD1. The CDR3 contains 16 residues. V shed 5 bases, J shed 5 bases, and the junction held 12 bases outside the gene matches. From germline, CDR1 is SGHAT and CDR2 FQNNGV. The CDR3 region has the DNA TGTGCCAGCAGCACAGTTGCCGGGACAGGGTCTGAGACCCAGTACTTC. Translation: CASSTVAGTGSETQYF.

This clonotype was seen many times. The chain couples TRBV4-1 to TRBJ1-4; 8 bases fit TRBD1. Per germline, CDR1 MGHRA and CDR2 YSYEKL. The length of the CDR3 is 14 residues. With V trimmed by 6 bases and J by 5 bases, 5 bases remained unmatched. The CDR3 is CASREGQVNEKLFF. CDR3 sequence (DNA): TGCGCCAGCAGGGAGGGACAGGTCAATGAAAAACTGTTTTTT.

This clonotype was recorded at least ten times. The V gene is TRBV28, the J gene TRBJ2-7; 7 nucleotides match TRBD1. V trimming: 5 bases; J trimming: 0 bases; junction bases outside the gene matches: 4. The CDR3 is 14 residues long. CDR1 is MDHEN, CDR2 SYDVKM, per germline. CDR3 residues: CASSRTGRSYEQYF. The CDR3 region has the DNA TGTGCCAGCAGTCGGACAGGCCGCTCCTACGAGCAGTACTTC. Together with reference TRBV28 and TRBJ2-7, the CDR3 gives the full variable domain: DVKVTQSSRYLVKRTGEKVFLECVQDMDHENMFWYRQDPGLGLRLIYFSYDVKMKEKGDIPEGYSVSREKKERFSLILESASTNQTSMYLCASSRTGRSYEQYFGPGTRLTVT.

This clonotype was seen at least ten times. The V and J genes are TRBV6-1 and TRBJ2-7; D gene uncertain. The V and J ends lost 4 bases and 2 bases respectively, with 9 bases between them. This CDR3 has 13 amino acids. Germline V lookup: CDR1 MNHNS, CDR2 SASEGT. The CDR3 loop is CASSVSHPYEQYF. CDR3 in DNA: TGTGCCAGCAGTGTTAGCCATCCCTACGAGCAGTACTTC.

This clonotype was detected many times. V and J are TRBV11-3 and TRBJ2-1; 10 nucleotides agree with TRBD2. CDR1 SGHNT and CDR2 YENEEA come from the germline V gene. CDR3 length: 15 residues. Germline trimming cut 1 base from V and 5 bases from J; bases unmatched to any gene: 2. The CDR3 spells CASSLGSGRDNEQFF. The CDR3, as DNA: TGTGCCAGCAGCTTAGGGAGCGGGAGGGACAATGAGCAGTTCTTC.

At least ten counts were recorded for this clonotype. The V gene is TRBV24-1, the J gene TRBJ2-1; 9 positions agree with TRBD2. Trimming at V came to 4 bases and at J to 8 bases, leaving 8 bases not matched to a gene. CDR3 size: 15 residues. CDR1 and CDR2 (germline): KGHDR, SFDVKD. The CDR3 spells CATSDTRTSVDEQFF. The DNA of the CDR3 is TGTGCCACCAGTGACACACGGACTAGCGTGGATGAGCAGTTCTTC.

For this clonotype: The junction does not match germline at one end; this may be a read error. This chain connects TRBV7-2 to TRBJ2-1, with 12 bases matching TRBD2. Germline V gene data show CDR1 as SGHTA and CDR2 as FQGNSA. CDR3 size: 18 residues. CDR3 DNA sequence: TGTGCTAGCAGCTTTCTGCTGACTAGCGGGAGCTTGTTCATTGAGCAGTTCTTC. Translated, it gives CASSFLLTSGSLFIEQFF.

A remark on this clonotype: This may be a read error, as it is one base from a much larger clone. The genes are TRBV20-1 and TRBJ1-5; 8 bases align to TRBD1. The ends lost 3 bases at V and 4 bases at J; junction bases unmatched: 8. Germline V gene sequence: CDR1 DFQATT, CDR2 SNEGSKA (reference sequence). This CDR3 has 15 residues. The CDR3 DNA follows: TGCAGTGCTAGCCCCGCCCAGGGGGCTAATCAGCCCCAGCATTTT. Its protein product is CSASPAQGANQPQHF.

As regards this clonotype: A much bigger clone sits one base away, suggesting this may be a read error. The chain couples TRBV4-2 to TRBJ2-1; D is uncertain. The CDR3 runs to 15 residues. Germline CDR1 and CDR2: LGHNA and YNFKEQ. V lost 0 bases and J lost 6, with 12 bases in between. CDR3 bases: TGTGCCAGCAGCCAAGATCTGGAACAAGTCAATGAGCAGTTCTTC. Translation: CASSQDLEQVNEQFF.

This clonotype was counted ten times or more. The gene calls are TRBV18 and TRBJ2-7; D gene uncertain. V lost 2 bases and J lost 1, with 9 bases in between. Germline V gene lookup returns CDR1 KGHSH and CDR2 LQKENI. There are 14 residues in the CDR3. CDR3 bases: TGTGCCAGCTCACCAAACCCAGAATCCTACGAGCAGTACTTC. Its protein product is CASSPNPESYEQYF. Combining the CDR3 with reference TRBV18 and TRBJ2-7 gives the whole variable domain NAGVMQNPRHLVRRRGQEARLRCSPMKGHSHVYWYRQLPEEGLKFMVYLQKENIIDESGMPKERFSAEFPKEGPSILRIQQVVRGDSAAYFCASSPNPESYEQYFGPGTRLTVT.

Many counts were recorded for this clonotype. The chain is built from TRBV18 and TRBJ2-5; no definite D call. Per the germline V gene, CDR1 is KGHSH and CDR2 is LQKENI. The CDR3 is made up of 14 amino acids. The V and J ends lost 3 bases and 5 bases respectively, with 13 bases between them. The CDR3 sequence is CASSPSPPAETQYF. Written as DNA, the CDR3 is TGTGCCAGCTCACCTAGCCCTCCGGCGGAGACCCAGTACTTC.

Many counts were recorded for this clonotype. V usage is TRBV6-5 and J usage is TRBJ2-3; TRBD2 matches 8 bases. Germline-derived CDR1 and CDR2 are MNHEY and SVGAGI. This CDR3 contains 16 residues. V shed 6 bases and J 1 base; nucleotides not matched to a gene: 9. The CDR3 DNA follows: TGTGCCAGCAGCCCCCGACTAGCGAGCGGCACAGATACGCAGTATTTT. Its translation is CASSPRLASGTDTQYF.

This clonotype came up many times. The gene calls are TRBV12-3 or TRBV12-4 and TRBJ2-1; 13 positions agree with TRBD2. The CDR3 contains 14 residues. After removal of 5 bases from V and 8 bases from J, the junction contained 3 bases not matched to a gene. In DNA, the CDR3 is TGTGCCAGCAGTCGGACTAGCGGGAGACATGAGCAGTTCTTC. Protein sequence: CASSRTSGRHEQFF.

This clonotype came up many times. The chain uses TRBV6-1 and TRBJ1-5, with D perhaps TRBD1 (6 bases). Germline V gene lookup returns CDR1 MNHNS and CDR2 SASEGT. The CDR3 consists of 15 residues. V lost 4 bases to trimming and J lost 0 bases, with 10 bases between them. CDR3 sequence reads: CASSGGQNSNQPQHF. DNA for the CDR3: TGTGCCAGCAGTGGGGGACAAAATAGCAATCAGCCCCAGCATTTT.

This clonotype was observed a few times. The chain's CDR3 is CASSQASTGGSQPQHF. Here the CDR3 DNA reads TGCGCCAGCAGCCAAGCGTCGACAGGGGGCTCTCAGCCCCAGCATTTT. V gene TRBV4-1 combines with J gene TRBJ1-5; the match to TRBD1 covers 10 bases. This CDR3 spans 16 amino acids. Trimming cost V 1 base and J 6 bases; bases outside gene matches: 6. Germline CDR1 and CDR2: MGHRA and YSYEKL.

This clonotype has more than one count but fewer than ten. This may be a read error: a much more frequent sequence differs by one nucleotide. The chain is built from TRBV7-9 and TRBJ2-7; D may correspond to TRBD1 or TRBD2 (5 bases each). The CDR3 sequence is 14 residues long. Looked up from germline, CDR1 is SEHNR and CDR2 is FQNEAQ (reference sequence). The CDR3 sequence: CASSLAGAVYERYF. DNA of the CDR3: TGTGCCAGCAGCTTAGCCGGGGCCGTCTACGAGCGGTACTTC.

Ten or more counts support this clonotype. This sequence joins TRBV7-2 and TRBJ2-7; 8 bases align to TRBD1. CDR1 is SGHTA, CDR2 FQGNSA, per germline. With V trimmed by 6 bases and J by 3 bases, 7 bases remained unmatched. The CDR3 is 14 residues long. CDR3 DNA: TGTGCCAGCAGTCGGACAGGGTTACTCTACGAGCAGTACTTC. Protein product: CASSRTGLLYEQYF.

Many counts were recorded for this clonotype. This chain links TRBV11-2 with TRBJ2-7; the D gene is possibly TRBD2 (8 bases). Between the trimmed V and J ends, which lost 2 bases and 5 bases, there was a span of 19 bases. Germline assignment: CDR1 SGHAT and CDR2 FQNNGV. There are 16 residues in the CDR3. This CDR3 reads CASSLLPGGLGHEQYF. CDR3 in DNA: TGTGCCAGCAGCTTATTACCAGGGGGACTAGGACACGAGCAGTACTTC.

This clonotype was seen ten or more times. The chain couples TRBV4-1 to TRBJ2-2; possible D gene TRBD2, 5 bases. This CDR3 is 16 amino acids long. The ends were cut back, 0 bases at V and 7 bases at J, with 15 bases in the middle. The germline gives CDR1 MGHRA, CDR2 YSYEKL. CDR3 in amino acids: CASSQDRGSEGGELFF. In DNA form, the CDR3 reads TGCGCCAGCAGCCAAGATCGGGGTAGCGAAGGCGGGGAGCTGTTTTTT.

This clonotype was counted many times. V and J are TRBV9 and TRBJ1-6, with D uncertain. The CDR3 is 15 amino acids. Deletions cut 2 bases from V and 5 bases from J, with 11 bases between. Germline CDR1 and CDR2: SGDLS and YYNGEE. This chain's CDR3 is CASSVTGRDNSPLHF. CDR3 DNA sequence: TGTGCCAGCAGCGTGACGGGTCGCGATAATTCACCCCTCCACTTT.

The chain is built from TRBV11-3 and TRBJ2-1; D is ambiguous. V was clipped by 5 bases and J by 2 bases, with 13 bases between them. This CDR3 contains 15 residues. Per the germline V gene, CDR1 is SGHNT and CDR2 is YENEEA. The CDR3 bases are TGTGCCAGCAGCGCAAGCGCCGAGCCCTACAATGAGCAGTTCTTC. It specifies CASSASAEPYNEQFF.

This clonotype was seen at least ten times. The chain couples TRBV20-1 to TRBJ1-5, with a weak D call TRBD1 (6 bases). CDR3 size: 13 residues. Trimming removed 7 bases at V and 0 bases at J, with 10 bases between. Germline CDR1 DFQATT, CDR2 SNEGSKA (reference sequence). Here the CDR3 reads CSVRTDSNQPQHF. The CDR3 DNA follows: TGCAGTGTCAGGACAGATAGCAATCAGCCCCAGCATTTT.

In its sample, this clonotype was seen many times. The chain combines TRBV7-2 with TRBJ2-7; D unclear. Germline CDR1 SGHTA, CDR2 FQGNSA. Trimming pared 0 bases from V and 2 bases from J, leaving 11 bases between. The CDR3 covers 15 residues. The DNA of the CDR3 is TGTGCCAGCAGCTTAGCGCCCGACGGTCCCTACGAGCAGTACTTC. This translates into CASSLAPDGPYEQYF.

This clonotype has at least ten counts. The chain combines TRBV20-1 with TRBJ2-3, with 12 bases matching TRBD2. Germline CDR1 is DFQATT and CDR2 is SNEGSKA (reference sequence). J lost 6 bases, V lost 1 base, and 2 bases had no gene match. The CDR3 sequence is 14 residues long. For the CDR3, the DNA is TGCAGTGCTAGAGGTCTAGCGGGAGGGGATACGCAGTATTTT. It encodes CSARGLAGGDTQYF.

This clonotype has a count of ten or more. The chain links TRBV20-1 to TRBJ2-1; D is perhaps TRBD2 (5 bases). The V and J ends lost 3 bases and 7 bases respectively, with 16 bases between them. CDR1 and CDR2 (germline): DFQATT, SNEGSKA (reference sequence). The CDR3 length is 14 residues. The chain's CDR3 is CSASRLAERNEQFF. CDR3 nucleotides: TGCAGTGCTAGTAGGCTAGCCGAGCGGAATGAGCAGTTCTTC.

The rearrangement links TRBV27 to TRBJ2-1, with 8 bases lining up with TRBD2. Germline V gene data show CDR1 as MNHEY and CDR2 as SMNVEV (reference sequence). V shed 6 bases and J 8 bases; nucleotides not matched to a gene: 18. The CDR3 totals 17 residues. CDR3 coding DNA: TGTGCCAGCAGCCTATGGGGTAGCGGGATAGGGGGGGATGAGCAGTTCTTC. Encoded protein: CASSLWGSGIGGDEQFF.

Ten or more counts support this clonotype. This chain joins TRBV20-1 and TRBJ2-7; 13 bases agree with TRBD2. CDR3 size: 16 residues. Germline lookup yields CDR1 DFQATT and CDR2 SNEGSKA (reference sequence). V lost 4 bases, J lost 2 bases, and 8 bases stayed unmatched. CDR3 bases: TGCAGTGCTAAACTAGCGGGAGGGCGATTCCCCTACGAGCAGTACTTC. Protein product: CSAKLAGGRFPYEQYF.

A note on this clonotype: A much larger clone lies one base from this, so it may be a read error. A read error is likely, as this CDR3 ends without the conserved phenylalanine or tryptophan. This CDR3 is CATSREPTGPLYYGYTS. In DNA, the CDR3 is TGTGCCACCAGCAGAGAGCCGACAGGGCCTCTTTACTATGGCTACACCTCC. The chain uses TRBV15 and TRBJ1-2, with 7 bases fitting TRBD1. Germline V gene lookup returns CDR1 LNHNV and CDR2 YYDKDF (reference sequence). The CDR3 runs 17 residues. J gave up 3 bases and V 0 bases, and 10 bases lay outside the gene matches.

This clonotype was seen repeatedly, ten times or more. The chain recombines TRBV19 with TRBJ2-7; 7 bases are shared with TRBD1. The CDR3 sequence is 14 residues long. In germline, CDR1 is LNHDA, CDR2 SQIVND (reference sequence). V dropped 6 bases and J dropped 4; count of bases not matched to a gene: 9. The CDR3 reads CASRLTGTAYEQYF. In DNA, the CDR3 is TGTGCCAGTAGACTTACCGGGACAGCATACGAGCAGTACTTC.

This clonotype was counted many times. J is TRBJ2-7 and V is TRBV20-1; possible D gene TRBD2, 5 bases. This CDR3 has 14 residues. Germline values: CDR1 DFQATT, CDR2 SNEGSKA (reference sequence). Trimming took 4 bases from V and 2 from J, leaving 15 bases between them. CDR3 sequence reads: CSATPPREPYEQYF. In DNA form, the CDR3 reads TGCAGTGCTACTCCCCCCCGGGAACCCTACGAGCAGTACTTC.

Note on this clonotype: A clone one base away is much larger, so this may be a read error. Here the CDR3 reads CAGAGLETDETQYF. Written as DNA, the CDR3 is TGTGCCGGCGCGGGACTAGAGACGGATGAGACCCAGTACTTC. The chain employs TRBV7-8 and TRBJ2-5, with TRBD2 matching 8 bases. Germline values: CDR1 SGHVS, CDR2 FQNEAQ. J lost 5 bases, V lost 11 bases, and 13 bases had no gene match. The CDR3 extends over 14 amino acids. Filled out from reference TRBV7-8 and TRBJ2-5, the complete variable domain reads GAGVSQSPRYKVAKRGQDVALRCDPISGHVSLFWYQQALGQGPEFLTYFQNEAQLDKSGLPSDRFFAERPEGSVSTLKIQRTQQEDSAVYLCAGAGLETDETQYFGPGTRLLVL.

This clonotype showed up many times. The V gene is TRBV5-1, the J gene TRBJ2-5; tentative D call: TRBD2 (6 bases). Trimming pared 1 base from V and 2 bases from J, leaving 15 bases between. Per the germline V gene, CDR1 is SGHRS and CDR2 is YFSETQ. This CDR3 comprises 16 residues. For the CDR3, the DNA is TGCGCCAGCAGCTTGATTCCCAAGGCGGGGCAAGAGACCCAGTACTTC. Protein sequence: CASSLIPKAGQETQYF.